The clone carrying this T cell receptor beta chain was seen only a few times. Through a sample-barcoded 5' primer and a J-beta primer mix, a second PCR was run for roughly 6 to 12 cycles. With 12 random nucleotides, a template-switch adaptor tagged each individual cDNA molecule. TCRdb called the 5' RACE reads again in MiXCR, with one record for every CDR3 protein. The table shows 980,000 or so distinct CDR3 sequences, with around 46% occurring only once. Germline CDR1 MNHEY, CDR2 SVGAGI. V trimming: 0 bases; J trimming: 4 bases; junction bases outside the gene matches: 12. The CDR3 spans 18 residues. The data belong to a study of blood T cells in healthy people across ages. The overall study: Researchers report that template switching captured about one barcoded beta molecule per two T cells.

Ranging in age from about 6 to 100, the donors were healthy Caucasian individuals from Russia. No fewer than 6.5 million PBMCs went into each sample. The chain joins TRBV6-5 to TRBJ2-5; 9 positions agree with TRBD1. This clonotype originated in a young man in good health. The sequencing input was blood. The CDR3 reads CASSYSTSGQGRRETQYF. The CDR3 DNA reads TGTGCCAGCAGTTACTCGACGAGTGGACAGGGGAGGAGAGAGACCCAGTACTTC.